This T cell receptor (beta chain) was found in a study of cytomegalovirus exposure and HLA in healthy donors. PCR amplification relied on 60 Vbeta primers (plus 13 Jbeta primers). Methods used by the authors: In a later analysis, some 10 million of 75 million to 85 million unique beta chains occurred in at least two donors. The assay was immunoSEQ multiplex PCR, and TCRdb's table has in-frame clones only and misses some. That table is the source of V, J and clone size, and D and trimming were worked out from the DNA. The profile shows about 190,000 clones, 75% to 85% of them singletons. A note on this clone: Antigen unknown.

The V and J ends lost 2 bases and 2 bases, in that order; junction bases with no gene match: 3. The germline CDR1 and CDR2 sequences are ENHRY and SYGVKD. The CDR3 extends over 16 amino acids. Study results and caveats: In terms of immune exposure information, only CMV serostatus was available. Reports credit the classifier with highly specific, highly sensitive diagnosis of cytomegalovirus status.

The V and J genes are TRBV10-3 and TRBJ2-2, with 9 bases identical to TRBD2. The receptor's source is a boy under 18 in good health and CMV-seronegative. Sequencing was performed on PBMCs. In nucleotides, the CDR3 is TGTGCCATCAGTGAGGGGACTAGCCCAAACACCGGGGAGCTGTTTTTT. Protein sequence: CAISEGTSPNTGELFF.